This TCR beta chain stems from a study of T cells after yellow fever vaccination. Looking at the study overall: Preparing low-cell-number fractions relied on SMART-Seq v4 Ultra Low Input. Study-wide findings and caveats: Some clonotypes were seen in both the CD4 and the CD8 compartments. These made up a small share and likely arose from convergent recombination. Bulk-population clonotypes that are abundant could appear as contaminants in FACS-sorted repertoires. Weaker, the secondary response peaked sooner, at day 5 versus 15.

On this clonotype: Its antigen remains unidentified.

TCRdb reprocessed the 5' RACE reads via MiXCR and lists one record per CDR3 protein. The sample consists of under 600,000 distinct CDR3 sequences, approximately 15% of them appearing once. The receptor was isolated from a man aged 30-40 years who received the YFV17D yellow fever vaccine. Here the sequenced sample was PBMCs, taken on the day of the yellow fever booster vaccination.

The CDR3 protein is CATSRRTSGYQETQYF. DNA for the CDR3: TGTGCCACCAGCAGAAGGACTAGCGGATATCAAGAGACCCAGTACTTC. The chain couples TRBV24-1 to TRBJ2-5; TRBD2 agrees at 10 bases. CDR3 size: 16 residues. CDR1 KGHDR and CDR2 SFDVKD come from the germline V gene. V was pared by 7 bases and J by 2 bases, with 9 bases of the junction left unmatched.